The 10 T cell receptor beta chains below come from one sample, sequenced in a study of shared clonotypes between healthy human individuals. Data came from immunoSEQ multiplex PCR; TCRdb stores just in-frame clones and leaves some out. Of approximately 480,000 clones in the sample, 60% to 80% were seen once. Sequencing was carried out using PBMCs. These TCRs come from a woman aged 35 to 49 in good health. Some clones in this sample may be carry-over from other donors' samples.

The chain links TRBV7-9 to TRBJ2-2, with D possibly being TRBD2 (5 bases). This CDR3 is 15 amino acids long. Germline values: CDR1 SEHNR, CDR2 FQNEAQ (reference sequence). V was trimmed by 1 base and J by 1 base, leaving 7 bases between them. The DNA of the CDR3 is TGTGCCAGCAGCTTAGACGGGGTGAACACCGGGGAGCTGTTTTTT. The encoded protein is CASSLDGVNTGELFF.

The V gene is TRBV30, the J gene TRBJ2-3, with D perhaps matching TRBD2 (6 bases). The CDR3 contains 16 residues. The germline V gene has CDR1 GTSNPN and CDR2 SVGIG (reference sequence). V was cut by 0 bases and J by 5 bases, with 18 bases left in between. The CDR3 loop is CAWSVGRPSVRDTQYF. DNA for the CDR3: TGTGCCTGGAGTGTGGGGAGGCCATCCGTGAGAGATACGCAGTATTTT. Full variable domain (outside the CDR3, taken from reference TRBV30 and TRBJ2-3): SQTIHQWPATLVQPVGSPLSLECTVEGTSNPNLYWYRQAAGRGLQLLFYSVGIGQISSEVPQNLSASRPQDRQFILSSKKLLLSDSGFYLCAWSVGRPSVRDTQYFGPGTRLTVL.

This clone was seen just once. V gene TRBV18 combines with J gene TRBJ2-1; 9 bases map to TRBD2. Germline V gives CDR1 KGHSH, CDR2 LQKENI. The CDR3 extends over 15 amino acids. V was pared by 4 bases and J by 4 bases, with 5 bases of the junction left unmatched. The CDR3 loop reads CASSRGLAQYNEQFF. The CDR3 nucleotides are TGTGCCAGCTCACGCGGACTAGCGCAATACAATGAGCAGTTCTTC.

Ten or more counts support this clone. The DNA of the CDR3 is TGTGCCAGAAGCTTCCCCCGGGACAGCCGCAAGTTCGCCGGGGCCAACGTCCTGACTTTC. Protein product: CARSFPRDSRKFAGANVLTF. The rearrangement joins TRBV5-3 to TRBJ2-6; 7 positions agree with TRBD1. TRBV5-3 carries the ORF label, with uncertain function. The V segment lost 2 bases and the J segment 4 bases; nucleotides outside the gene matches: 18. The CDR3 has 20 residues.

This clone was counted at least ten times. This chain uses TRBV30 with TRBJ1-4, with no clear D. There are 13 residues in the CDR3. Germline values: CDR1 GTSNPN, CDR2 SVGIG (reference sequence). V lost 2 bases to trimming and J lost 5 bases, with 9 bases between them. For the CDR3, the DNA is TGTGCCTGGAGTCCCAACGGGAATGAAAAACTGTTTTTT. Translating gives CAWSPNGNEKLFF.

V and J are TRBV5-1 and TRBJ2-1; D is possibly TRBD2 (5 bases). Germline values: CDR1 SGHRS, CDR2 YFSETQ. Trimming stripped 0 bases from V and 3 bases from J, with 10 bases between. The CDR3 is 15 residues long. CDR3 in DNA: TGCGCCAGCAGCTTGGGGGGTAGCGACTACAATGAGCAGTTCTTC. This sequence encodes CASSLGGSDYNEQFF.

This chain joins TRBV5-4 and TRBJ2-7; TRBD2 might be the D (6 bases). Germline-derived CDR1 and CDR2 are SGHNT and YYREEE (reference sequence). The CDR3 is 13 amino acids. V dropped 1 base and J dropped 9 bases, with 14 bases sitting between them. CDR3 in DNA: TGTGCCAGCAGCTTGTACCAGGGAGGCGCGCAGTACTTC. Its protein product is CASSLYQGGAQYF.

This chain uses TRBV27 with TRBJ2-5, with a weak D call TRBD2 (5 bases). CDR1 MNHEY and CDR2 SMNVEV come from the germline V gene (reference sequence). Between the trimmed V and J ends, which lost 6 bases and 5 bases, there was a span of 13 bases. The CDR3 runs to 13 residues. CDR3 region: CASRPLGWETQYF. The CDR3, as DNA: TGTGCCAGCAGGCCACTAGGGTGGGAGACCCAGTACTTC.

This chain uses TRBV10-3 with TRBJ1-5; a weak D match, TRBD1 (5 bases). The V gene's germline CDR1 is ENHRY and CDR2 SYGVKD. This CDR3 region has 13 residues. The V end was cut by 7 bases, the J end by 3 bases, with 10 bases between. The CDR3 loop reads CAINGDLNQPQHF. The CDR3 DNA reads TGTGCCATCAACGGGGACCTCAATCAGCCCCAGCATTTT.

This chain uses TRBV19 with TRBJ1-4, with 9 nucleotides matching TRBD1. Trimming at V came to 8 bases and at J to 7 bases, leaving 11 bases not matched to a gene. Germline V gene data show CDR1 as LNHDA and CDR2 as SQIVND (reference sequence). CDR3 length equals 15 residues. Written as DNA, the CDR3 is TGTGCCAGTTCTAACAGGGGGCGCGAAGGTGAAAAACTGTTTTTT. As protein: CASSNRGREGEKLFF.